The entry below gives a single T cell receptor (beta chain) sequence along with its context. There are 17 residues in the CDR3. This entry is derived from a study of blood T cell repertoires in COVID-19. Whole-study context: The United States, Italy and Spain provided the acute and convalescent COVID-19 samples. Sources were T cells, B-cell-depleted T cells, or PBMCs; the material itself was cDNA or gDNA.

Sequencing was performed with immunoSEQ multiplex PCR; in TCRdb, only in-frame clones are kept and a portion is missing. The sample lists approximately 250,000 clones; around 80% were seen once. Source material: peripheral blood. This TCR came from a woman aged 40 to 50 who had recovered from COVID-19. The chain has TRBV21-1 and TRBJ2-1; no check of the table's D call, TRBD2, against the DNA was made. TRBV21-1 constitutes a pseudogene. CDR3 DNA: TGTGCCAGCAGCAAAGCCCAGCGGGGGGGTCTCTACAATGAGCAGTTCTTC. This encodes CASSKAQRGGLYNEQFF.